This T cell receptor (beta chain) emerged from a study of CD8+ T cells in alopecia areata (dated by TCRdb to between 2018 and 2020). Background for the entire study: Treated patients were enrolled in an open-label pilot trial of oral tofacitinib, 5 to 10 mg twice daily, for moderate-to-severe alopecia areata. Tofacitinib was given for 6 to 18 months, followed by 6 months of follow-up off drug to assess delayed response and recurrence. To study T cell clonal expansion in alopecia areata, the researchers applied high-throughput TCRbeta sequencing to both the C3H/HeJ mouse model and human patients. Scalp tissue and sorted CD4+ and CD8+ peripheral blood T cells from patchy and totalis/universalis alopecia areata patients and from healthy controls were covered by human TCRbeta sequencing. Patients on tofacitinib were biopsied at baseline and after 4 and 24 weeks of treatment, and several of the patients also had a later scalp biopsy. Clonality in the scalp was compared among normal scalp (n=4), patchy alopecia areata scalp (n=8), and alopecia totalis/universalis scalp (n=8). RNA was extracted with the PAXgene miRNA kit for fixed scalp, the miRNeasy kit for PBMCs, and the RNeasy kit for mouse skin. TCRbeta CDR3 regions were amplified by immunoSEQ multiplex PCR with 35 Vbeta forward and 13 Jbeta reverse primers. What the work shows at the level of the full study, not this receptor alone: TCR sequences shared between patients were less clear than in mice, possibly partly because of HLA diversity in the patient population. Lesional scalp, especially in alopecia totalis/universalis, showed higher clonality and more expanded CD8+ clones than normal scalp, suggesting antigenic drive. Resident alphabeta T cells in normal human skin are also sequenced, complicating scalp TCR repertoire analysis, unlike mouse skin dominated by gammadelta T cells.

This clone was observed once. The antigen this receptor binds is unknown. One base away there is no much larger clone; base qualities are not given. The time point label, read with the paper, signifies: baseline before oral tofacitinib. From alopecia areata patients, peripheral blood was collected along with lesional scalp punch biopsies. PBMCs were separated by density centrifugation and stained for CD3, CD4 and CD8, after which CD4+ and CD8+ T cells were sorted on a FACSAria. From cysteine to phenylalanine, the CDR3 is 13 amino acids long. Left in the record is the CDR3 DNA by itself, 39 bases read in frame from the first base. Relative to germline, V is 2 bases shorter and J is 1 base shorter, with 5 bases between their ends. The germline V gene gives CDR1 as KGHSH and CDR2 as LQKENI. The library was produced with the immunoSEQ multiplex PCR assay. To provide template for TCR sequencing, every sample had RNA extracted and reverse transcribed into cDNA. SuperScript III was used to make first-strand cDNA, primed with a 2:1 mix of oligo-dT and random hexamers. A synthetic immune receptor repertoire was used to gauge amplification bias, and whatever bias remained was removed computationally. In the original analysis: Raw reads were preprocessed to remove errors, and CDR3 was defined according to IMGT conventions as the region from the conserved cysteine to phenylalanine. Clonality was computed by normalizing Shannon entropy by log2 of the number of productive unique TCRs and subtracting the result from 1. CD4 or CD8 identity of scalp clones was inferred by cross-referencing scalp TCRbeta sequences with sorted blood CD4 and CD8 repertoires. TCRdb stores this immuneACCESS table with in-frame sequences only. Part of the clones is absent; in the studies checked, under half of the shortfall reflects unresolved V genes, and no reason is known for the rest. D and trimming were read from the DNA, whereas the V and J calls and clone size are those reported in that table. The sample data list some 150,000 clones, and around 50% of these were observed just once. The ten biggest clones cover just under 20% of the sample.

The clonotype originates from a human donor with alopecia areata. The receptor chain draws on TRBV18 and TRBJ1-1; the D segment cannot be called with confidence. This material consisted of CD8+ T cells sorted from blood, taken at week 0. This receptor carries the CDR3 CASSPGGNTEAFF. The DNA reads as follows: TGTGCCAGCTCACCAGGAGGGAACACTGAAGCTTTCTTT.